This is a list of T cell receptor beta chains from one sample in a study of cytomegalovirus exposure and HLA in healthy donors. Data came from immunoSEQ multiplex PCR; TCRdb stores just in-frame clones and leaves some out. This table holds 130,000 to 150,000 clones, roughly 80% found once. The sample consisted of PBMCs. The receptors shown here come from a female donor in good health and CMV-seronegative. Each CDR3 is given with its conserved first and last residue. D genes are given only for firm matches. Size values are once, few and many counts, or a class for expanded clones, and some rows have none.

j_call: TRBJ1-3; d_call: NA; v_call: TRBV27; clone_size: once; cdr3_nt: TGTGCCAGCAGTTTATCAAAGGGGTCGTGGAACACCATATATTTT; cdr3_aa: CASSLSKGSWNTIYF
j_call: TRBJ1-2; d_call: TRBD1; v_call: TRBV28; clone_size: NA; cdr3_nt: TGTGCCAGCGGGGACAGGGGGCCCTATGGCTACACCTTC; cdr3_aa: CASGDRGPYGYTF
j_call: TRBJ2-7; d_call: NA; v_call: TRBV7-9; clone_size: NA; cdr3_nt: TGTGCCAGCAGCTTAAAACAGGGCCCGCTAGACTACGAGCAGTACTTC; cdr3_aa: CASSLKQGPLDYEQYF
j_call: TRBJ1-1; d_call: NA; v_call: TRBV27; clone_size: once; cdr3_nt: TGTGCCAGCAGTCCCAAAAACCCTCCCCCCACAAACACTGAAGCTTTCTTT; cdr3_aa: CASSPKNPPPTNTEAFF
j_call: TRBJ2-4; d_call: NA; v_call: TRBV6-1; clone_size: NA; cdr3_nt: TGTGCCAGCAGTGAACGTTTTGGCGGAGGGACCGACCTAGCCAAAAACATTCAGTACTTC; cdr3_aa: CASSERFGGGTDLAKNIQYF
j_call: TRBJ2-5; d_call: TRBD1; v_call: TRBV11-2; clone_size: NA; cdr3_nt: TGTGCCAGCAGAAAGCCCGGGACAGGGGTTAGAGAGACCCAGTACTTC; cdr3_aa: CASRKPGTGVRETQYF
j_call: TRBJ2-6; d_call: NA; v_call: TRBV29-1; clone_size: NA; cdr3_nt: TGCAGCGTTATACCTCCGATAGACTCTGGGGCCAACGTCCTGACTTTC; cdr3_aa: CSVIPPIDSGANVLTF
j_call: TRBJ1-2; d_call: NA; v_call: TRBV6-5; clone_size: NA; cdr3_nt: TGTGCCAGCAGTTACTTTGAGGGCGCAGGAGGCTACACCTTC; cdr3_aa: CASSYFEGAGGYTF
j_call: TRBJ2-7; d_call: NA; v_call: TRBV28; clone_size: NA; cdr3_nt: TGTGCCAGCAGTTTACCGGGGACTCTCTACGAGCAGTACTTC; cdr3_aa: CASSLPGTLYEQYF
j_call: TRBJ1-2; d_call: NA; v_call: TRBV4-1; clone_size: NA; cdr3_nt: TGCGCCAGCAGCCAACAGGGGCCTTCCTTTGGCTACACCTTC; cdr3_aa: CASSQQGPSFGYTF
j_call: TRBJ2-7; d_call: TRBD2; v_call: TRBV15; clone_size: NA; cdr3_nt: TGTGCCACCAGTACGGGGGGGGTCCAGGCGGAGCAGTACTTC; cdr3_aa: CATSTGGVQAEQYF
j_call: TRBJ2-5; d_call: TRBD2; v_call: TRBV5-5; clone_size: NA; cdr3_nt: TGTGCCAGCAGCTTGGTCCCGCGACTAGCGGGGGGAGAGACCCAGTACTTC; cdr3_aa: CASSLVPRLAGGETQYF
j_call: TRBJ2-1; d_call: NA; v_call: TRBV28; clone_size: NA; cdr3_nt: TGTGCCAGCAGTCTAATACAGGGCTACAATGAGCAGTTCTTC; cdr3_aa: CASSLIQGYNEQFF
j_call: TRBJ2-7; d_call: NA; v_call: TRBV30; clone_size: NA; cdr3_nt: TGTGCCTGGAGTCCTGCGGGCGAGCAGTACTTC; cdr3_aa: CAWSPAGEQYF
j_call: TRBJ1-1; d_call: TRBD1; v_call: TRBV7-2; clone_size: NA; cdr3_nt: TGTGCCAGCAGCGGACCGGGACAGGCAGTCCCTTTCTTT; cdr3_aa: CASSGPGQAVPFF
j_call: TRBJ2-7; d_call: TRBD1; v_call: TRBV2; clone_size: NA; cdr3_nt: TGTGCCAGCAGTGGACAGGGGGCGATTCGCGAGCAGTACTTC; cdr3_aa: CASSGQGAIREQYF
j_call: TRBJ2-5; d_call: NA; v_call: TRBV7-2; clone_size: NA; cdr3_nt: TGTGCCAGCAGTCGAAACCTCGAGCAGACCCAGTACTTC; cdr3_aa: CASSRNLEQTQYF
j_call: TRBJ2-7; d_call: NA; v_call: TRBV6-5; clone_size: few; cdr3_nt: TGTGCCAGCAGACCCCTAGGAGCCTACGAGCAGTACTTC; cdr3_aa: CASRPLGAYEQYF
j_call: TRBJ1-2; d_call: NA; v_call: TRBV29-1; clone_size: NA; cdr3_nt: TGCAGCGTTGCGGGACATAACTATGGCTACACCTTC; cdr3_aa: CSVAGHNYGYTF
j_call: TRBJ2-3; d_call: NA; v_call: TRBV19; clone_size: few; cdr3_nt: TGTGCCAGCCGACAGTCCACAGATACGCAGTATTTT; cdr3_aa: CASRQSTDTQYF
j_call: TRBJ1-2; d_call: TRBD1; v_call: TRBV5-1; clone_size: NA; cdr3_nt: TGCGCCAGCAGCGTGGGGTCCAGGGGGCGGCCTGGCTACACCTTC; cdr3_aa: CASSVGSRGRPGYTF
j_call: TRBJ2-2; d_call: NA; v_call: TRBV5-1; clone_size: NA; cdr3_nt: TGCGCCAGCAGCTTGGTACAGGGCGTCACCGGGGAGCTGTTTTTT; cdr3_aa: CASSLVQGVTGELFF
j_call: TRBJ1-3; d_call: NA; v_call: TRBV6-1; clone_size: NA; cdr3_nt: TGTGCCAGCAGTGAACTTGAGACCATATATTTT; cdr3_aa: CASSELETIYF
j_call: TRBJ2-7; d_call: NA; v_call: TRBV7-9; clone_size: NA; cdr3_nt: TGTGCCAGCAGTCTCACGGACTACGAGCAGTACTTC; cdr3_aa: CASSLTDYEQYF
j_call: TRBJ1-1; d_call: NA; v_call: TRBV29-1; clone_size: few; cdr3_nt: TGCAGCGTTGAATCGGGGTTTGCTTTCTTT; cdr3_aa: CSVESGFAFF